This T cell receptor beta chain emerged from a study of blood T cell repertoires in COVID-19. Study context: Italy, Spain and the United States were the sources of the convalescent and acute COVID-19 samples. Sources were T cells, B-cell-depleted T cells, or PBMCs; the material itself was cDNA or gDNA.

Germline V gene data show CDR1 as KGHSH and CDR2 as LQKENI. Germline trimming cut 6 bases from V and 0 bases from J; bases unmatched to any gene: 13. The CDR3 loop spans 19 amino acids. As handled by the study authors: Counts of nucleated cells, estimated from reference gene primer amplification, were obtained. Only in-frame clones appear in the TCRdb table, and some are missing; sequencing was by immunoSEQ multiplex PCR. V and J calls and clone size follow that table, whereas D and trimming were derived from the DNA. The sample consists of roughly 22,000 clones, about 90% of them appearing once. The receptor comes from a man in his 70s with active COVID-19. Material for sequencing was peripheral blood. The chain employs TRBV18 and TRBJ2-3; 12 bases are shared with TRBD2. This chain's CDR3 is CASSPLTLAGGSSTDTQYF. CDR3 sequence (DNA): TGTGCCAGCTCCCCATTGACACTAGCGGGAGGTTCGAGCACAGATACGCAGTATTTT.